The rows below give T cell receptor beta chains drawn from one sample of a study of T cell repertoires in aging, cancer and after chemotherapy. TCRdb recomputed calls from the multiplex PCR reads with MiXCR, one row per CDR3 protein. This table holds 1,200 or so distinct CDR3 sequences, about 30% found once. The sequenced sample consisted of blood. The receptor source for this set is a human donor with a solid tumor. The donor label of this sample is uncertain. Each CDR3 is given with its conserved first and last residue. A D gene is named only where the DNA matches it firmly. The size entry is marked missing in some rows and otherwise reads once, few, many or a size class.

D: TRBD1
J: TRBJ1-3
V: TRBV20-1
size: few
DNA: TGCAGTGCTAGACTTACGAGACAGGGGGGAGGAAACACCATATATTTT
CDR3: CSARLTRQGGGNTIYF

D: .
J: TRBJ1-2
V: TRBV7-9
size: few
DNA: TGTGCCAGCAGCCTGGGGCTCTATGGCTACACCTTC
CDR3: CASSLGLYGYTF

D: .
J: TRBJ1-1
V: TRBV6-4
size: few
DNA: TGTGCCAGCAGTGAAGGGGAGACGAACACTGAAGCTTTCTTT
CDR3: CASSEGETNTEAFF

D: .
J: TRBJ2-7
V: TRBV25-1
size: few
DNA: TGTGCCAGCAGTGCTGGGGTAGGGGCTGCCTACGAGCAGTACTTC
CDR3: CASSAGVGAAYEQYF

D: TRBD2
J: TRBJ2-1
V: TRBV10-1
size: .
DNA: TGCGCCAGCAGTACGGGAGGGTCCTACAATGAGCAGTTCTTC
CDR3: CASSTGGSYNEQFF

D: .
J: TRBJ2-3
V: TRBV5-5
size: few
DNA: TGTGCCAGCAGGACGACACCGAGCACAGATACGCAGTATTTT
CDR3: CASRTTPSTDTQYF

D: .
J: TRBJ1-2
V: TRBV6-6
size: large
DNA: TGTGCCAGCAGTTACGGAACTGGCTACACCTTC
CDR3: CASSYGTGYTF

D: .
J: TRBJ2-2
V: TRBV19
size: few
DNA: TGTGCCAGCAGGACAGAAGCCGGGGAGCTGTTTTTT
CDR3: CASRTEAGELFF

D: .
J: TRBJ2-1
V: TRBV6-5
size: few
DNA: TGTGCCAGCAGTCCAAACTTGGTACTCTCCTACAATGAGCAGTTCTTC
CDR3: CASSPNLVLSYNEQFF

D: TRBD1
J: TRBJ2-7
V: TRBV6-5
size: large
DNA: TGTGCCAGCAGTCCAACAGGGGGCGCGGGCTCCTACGAGCAGTACTTC
CDR3: CASSPTGGAGSYEQYF

D: TRBD2
J: TRBJ2-7
V: TRBV12-3/TRBV12-4
size: .
DNA: TGTGCCAGCAGCCTTGAGCGGGAGGGCCGCTACGAGCAGTACTTC
CDR3: CASSLEREGRYEQYF

D: .
J: TRBJ2-2
V: TRBV10-3
size: few
DNA: TGTGCCATCAAGCCAGGGACAACGAACACCGGGGAGCTGTTTTTT
CDR3: CAIKPGTTNTGELFF

D: .
J: TRBJ1-2
V: TRBV6-5
size: large
DNA: TGTGCCAGCAGCCGTATGTTAGCTAACTATGGCTACACCTTC
CDR3: CASSRMLANYGYTF

D: TRBD2
J: TRBJ2-7
V: TRBV20-1
size: .
DNA: TGCAGTGCTAGGTCAATTCGGACTAGCGGGAGCTCCTACGAGCAGTACTTC
CDR3: CSARSIRTSGSSYEQYF

D: TRBD2
J: TRBJ2-3
V: TRBV6-2/TRBV6-3
size: .
DNA: TGTGCCAGCAGCCTGATTTCGGGAGCCTCGGGGGGTGGGACGCAGTATTTT
CDR3: CASSLISGASGGGTQYF

D: .
J: TRBJ1-2
V: TRBV7-6
size: large
DNA: TGTGCCAGCAGCCGGACAGCCTCAGGGGGCTACACCTTC
CDR3: CASSRTASGGYTF

D: .
J: TRBJ2-3
V: TRBV18
size: .
DNA: TGTGCCAGCTCACCGTCGGCAAATGGAGATACGCAGTATTTT
CDR3: CASSPSANGDTQYF

D: .
J: TRBJ2-7
V: TRBV4-3
size: few
DNA: TGCGCCAGCAGCCCGGGTTTCGGCGGCCCCTACGAGCAGTACTTC
CDR3: CASSPGFGGPYEQYF

D: .
J: TRBJ1-4
V: TRBV19
size: .
DNA: TGTGCCAGTGGGGACCCAGCAACTAATGAAAAACTGTTTTTT
CDR3: CASGDPATNEKLFF

D: TRBD2
J: TRBJ2-1
V: TRBV7-6
size: .
DNA: TGTGCCAGCAGCTTTACTAGCGGCCACTACAATGAGCAGTTCTTC
CDR3: CASSFTSGHYNEQFF

D: .
J: TRBJ1-2
V: TRBV10-3
size: .
DNA: TGTGCCATCAGTGAGGGGAACTATGGCTACACCTTC
CDR3: CAISEGNYGYTF

D: TRBD1
J: TRBJ1-1
V: TRBV18
size: .
DNA: TGTGCCAGCTCACCAGGGACAGTCTTGGAAGCTTTCTTT
CDR3: CASSPGTVLEAFF

D: TRBD1
J: TRBJ1-4
V: TRBV5-4
size: .
DNA: TGCGCCAGCAGCCAAGATCGCCTAGCAGGGGGGGGTGAAAAACTGTTTTTT
CDR3: CASSQDRLAGGGEKLFF

D: .
J: TRBJ1-1
V: TRBV29-1
size: .
DNA: TGCAGAGTTGAGCCCCAGGGGAAGGACACTGAAGCTTTCTTT
CDR3: CRVEPQGKDTEAFF

D: .
J: TRBJ2-7
V: TRBV20-1
size: large
DNA: TGCAGTGCTAGCGACAGGAGCAGCTCCTACGAGCAGTACTTC
CDR3: CSASDRSSSYEQYF